The present T cell receptor (beta chain) was sequenced within a study of response to subunit inactivated influenza vaccine (dated by TCRdb to the late 2010s). Some background on the complete study: Deep quantitative profiling of the T cell receptor repertoire was used in the study to follow responses to a trivalent subunit inactivated influenza vaccine.

Overall study results and their limits: It was suggested by the authors that each seasonal influenza vaccination may recruit only a limited number of new T cells.

The library was prepared using RT-PCR. Instrument used: Illumina HiSeq 2500. TCRdb applied fastp at Q25 and MiXCR to the public reads, then kept only in-frame beta chains. Entries are consolidated by CDR3 protein sequence, retaining the most common genes and DNA. This sample has 600,000 to 850,000 distinct CDR3 sequences in its table, and around 15% of those were observed once. 6.5% to 8% of the sample lies in the top ten. This clonotype was seen a few times. Its cognate antigen has yet to be identified. No base quality information exists; no much larger clone differs at one position. After removal of 5 bases from V and 1 base from J, the junction retains 5 bases not matched to a gene. The germline V gene (reference sequence) sets CDR1 to SGHKS and CDR2 to YYEKEE. The cysteine opens and the phenylalanine closes a CDR3 of 15 amino acids. The DNA shown is the 45-base CDR3, in frame from base 1.

The sequence is built from TRBV5-5 and TRBJ2-3, with 9 bases aligning to TRBD1. The material sequenced was PBMCs from blood, taken 14 to 15 days before vaccination. The TCR originated in a man in his forties or fifties who received an inactivated influenza vaccine. Donor details come from another sample of the same person, matched by shared clones. The sequence in DNA is TGTGCCAGCAGACGGGACAGGGTGCGCACAGATACGCAGTATTTT. Translated, this gives CASRRDRVRTDTQYF.